A selection of T cell receptor beta chains follows, all from one sample in a study of T cells in localized non-small cell lung cancer. The repertoire was sequenced with immunoSEQ multiplex PCR; TCRdb's copy has only in-frame clones and lacks some. The sample shows 35,000 to 45,000 clones, almost 85% of them seen only once. The material sequenced was peripheral blood, taken before any cancer treatment. Receptor source: a male donor aged 60 or older with stage III squamous cell lung carcinoma. CDR3s include the opening cysteine and the closing phenylalanine or tryptophan. The D gene is left open where the match is weak. Only part of the rows carry a size: once, few, many, or a class if the clone is expanded.

>TRBJ1-4|NA|TRBV10-2|NA
TGCGCCAGCAGTGAGTCGTTCCTCCTCAGTTCCAATGAAAAACTGTTTTTT
CASSESFLLSSNEKLFF
>TRBJ2-3|NA|TRBV5-1|NA
TGCGCCAGCAGCGGAGGGGACTTCACAGATACGCAGTATTTT
CASSGGDFTDTQYF
>TRBJ1-1|TRBD1|TRBV18|NA
TGTGCCAGCTCACGGGACAGTCCTGAAGCTTTCTTT
CASSRDSPEAFF
>TRBJ2-5|TRBD1|TRBV7-2|NA
TGTGCCAGCAGCCTCCGACAGGGGGGTTTCCCAGAGACCCAGTACTTC
CASSLRQGGFPETQYF
>TRBJ2-6|NA|TRBV6-1|once
TGTGCCAGCATGGAGGTCGGGGCTGGGGCCAACGTCCTGACTTTC
CASMEVGAGANVLTF
>TRBJ1-4|NA|TRBV9|NA
TGTGCCAGCACCCCGGAGGCCTGGGGGGAAAAACTGTTTTTT
CASTPEAWGEKLFF
>TRBJ1-2|NA|TRBV2|few
TGTGCCAGCAGTGAGATGAGCGGGCGCGGGGGCTACACCTTC
CASSEMSGRGGYTF
>TRBJ1-4|NA|TRBV18|few
TGTGCCAGCTCACCACGCGGGGGCTCGAGTGAAAAACTGTTTTTT
CASSPRGGSSEKLFF
>TRBJ2-1|NA|TRBV6-6|NA
TGTGCCAGCAGTTACTCACGGACCTTAAACAATGAGCAGTTCTTC
CASSYSRTLNNEQFF
>TRBJ1-2|NA|TRBV7-9|few
TGTGCCAGCAGCTTAGAAGGAGGATGGGAGGCTGGCTACACCTTC
CASSLEGGWEAGYTF
>TRBJ1-5|NA|TRBV30|NA
TGTGCCTGGAGTGCCACAGGGCTTAGCAATCAGCCCCAGCATTTT
CAWSATGLSNQPQHF
>TRBJ2-1|TRBD2|TRBV6-4|NA
TGTGCCAGCAGCCGGACTAGCGGGAGGAGTAATGAGCAGTTCTTC
CASSRTSGRSNEQFF
>TRBJ2-2|NA|TRBV5-4|NA
TGTGCCAGCAGCTTGATAGGGACGTCGAACACCGGGGAGCTGTTTTTT
CASSLIGTSNTGELFF
>TRBJ1-4|NA|TRBV5-1|NA
TGCGCCAGCAGCTTGGGGCAGCTGACTGAAAAACTGTTTTTT
CASSLGQLTEKLFF
>TRBJ1-3|TRBD1|TRBV4-1|NA
TGCGCCAGCAGCCAACTGGACAGGGGAGTATATGGAAACACCATATATTTT
CASSQLDRGVYGNTIYF
>TRBJ2-7|NA|TRBV14|NA
TGTGCCAGCAGCCAACTTAACCCCTACGAGCAGTACTTC
CASSQLNPYEQYF
>TRBJ1-5|TRBD1|TRBV5-5|NA
TGTGCCAGCAGCTTGGATATAGGACAGGGCGGCCAGCCCCAGCATTTT
CASSLDIGQGGQPQHF
>TRBJ1-4|NA|TRBV6-6|NA
TGTGCCAGCAGTGCCCCGCCAGGGGATCGGGAAAAACTGTTTTTT
CASSAPPGDREKLFF
>TRBJ1-3|NA|TRBV5-4|NA
TGCGCCAGCAGCGTAGACTTAAGTCGAAACACCATATATTTT
CASSVDLSRNTIYF
>TRBJ1-1|TRBD1|TRBV5-6|NA
TGTGCCAGCAGCTTGGAGAGGGGGCGAAACACTGAAGCTTTCTTT
CASSLERGRNTEAFF
>TRBJ2-1|NA|TRBV7-9|once
TGTGCCAGCAGCCGCGGGAATGAGCAGTTCTTC
CASSRGNEQFF
>TRBJ1-1|NA|TRBV27|once
TGTGCCAGCAGTTCGGACTGGAACACTGAAGCTTTCTTT
CASSSDWNTEAFF
>TRBJ1-6|TRBD1|TRBV15|NA
TGTGCCACCAGCCGAGACACAGGGGTCGGCTCCTATAATTCACCCCTCCACTTT
CATSRDTGVGSYNSPLHF
>TRBJ2-1|TRBD2|TRBV2|NA
TGTGCCAGCAGGGCGACGACTAGCGGGGACAATGAGCAGTTCTTC
CASRATTSGDNEQFF
>TRBJ2-1|NA|TRBV27|NA
TGTGCCAGCAGTTTAAGTGTGGGAGACAGCTACAATGAGCAGTTCTTC
CASSLSVGDSYNEQFF
>TRBJ2-3|TRBD2|TRBV19|NA
TGTGCCAGTAGCCTACTAGCGGGGGCCAGCACAGATACGCAGTATTTT
CASSLLAGASTDTQYF
>TRBJ2-7|TRBD1|TRBV18|NA
TGTGCCAGCTCACCAAGGAGACAGGGGGCACAGGAGCAGTACTTC
CASSPRRQGAQEQYF
>TRBJ1-1|NA|TRBV5-6|once
TGTGCCAGCAGCTCGGGACAACCTGAAGCTTTCTTT
CASSSGQPEAFF
>TRBJ2-1|NA|TRBV5-1|NA
TGCGCCAGCAGGGGGCAGAGCTCCTACAATGAGCAGTTCTTC
CASRGQSSYNEQFF
>TRBJ2-1|TRBD2|TRBV18|once
TGTGCCAGCTCACCATCTAGCGGGGGGGCTTACAATGAGCAGTTCTTC
CASSPSSGGAYNEQFF
>TRBJ1-2|NA|TRBV5-4|once
TGTGCCAGCAGCTTGGTGGGCAGGGGTCTCTATGGCTACACCTTC
CASSLVGRGLYGYTF
>TRBJ2-1|NA|TRBV6-5|NA
TGTGCCAGCAGTTACTCAGGCAGCAGCTACTACAATGAGCAGTTCTTC
CASSYSGSSYYNEQFF
>TRBJ1-1|NA|TRBV7-9|NA
TGTGCCAGCAGCCCCGAAGGGGGTGGCACTGAAGCTTTCTTT
CASSPEGGGTEAFF
>TRBJ1-3|NA|TRBV6-5|NA
TGTGCCAGCAGTCCGAATGGTGGAAACACCATATATTTT
CASSPNGGNTIYF
>TRBJ2-1|NA|TRBV18|NA
TGTGCCAGCTCACCGGAGAGGAGGAATGAGCAGTTCTTC
CASSPERRNEQFF